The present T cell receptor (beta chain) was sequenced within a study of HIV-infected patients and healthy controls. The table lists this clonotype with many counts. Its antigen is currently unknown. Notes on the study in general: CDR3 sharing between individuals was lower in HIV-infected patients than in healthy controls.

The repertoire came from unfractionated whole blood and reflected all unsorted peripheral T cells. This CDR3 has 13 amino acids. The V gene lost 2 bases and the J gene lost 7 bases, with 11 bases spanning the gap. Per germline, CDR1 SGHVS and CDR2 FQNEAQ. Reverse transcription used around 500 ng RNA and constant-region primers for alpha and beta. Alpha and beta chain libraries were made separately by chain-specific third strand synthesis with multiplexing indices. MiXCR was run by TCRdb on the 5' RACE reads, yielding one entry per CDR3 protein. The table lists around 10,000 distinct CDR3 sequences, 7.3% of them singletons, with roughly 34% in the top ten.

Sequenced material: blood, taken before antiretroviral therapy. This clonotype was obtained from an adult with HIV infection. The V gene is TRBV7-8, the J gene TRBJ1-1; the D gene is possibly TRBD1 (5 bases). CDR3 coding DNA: TGTGCCAGCAGCTTATCAGGGTTTAATGAAGCTTTCTTT. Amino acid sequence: CASSLSGFNEAFF.